This T cell receptor beta chain emerged from a study of CD8 T cells in Susac syndrome. Trimming stripped 8 bases from V and 5 bases from J, with 9 bases between. The CDR3 covers 11 residues. Looked up from germline, CDR1 is MNHEY and CDR2 is SVGEGT. An input of roughly 0.5 to 1 ug of RNA was subjected to reverse transcription using random hexamers. TCRdb passed the immunoSEQ multiplex PCR reads through MiXCR, listing each CDR3 protein once. The table has more than 150,000 distinct CDR3 sequences, just under 97% seen once. The clonotype originates from a human donor with multiple sclerosis. The chain has TRBV6-2 or TRBV6-3 and TRBJ1-1; D not resolved. The sequenced material came from CD8+ T cells from PBMCs. DNA for the CDR3: TGTGCCAGCGGCCGGAGGACTGAAGCTTTCTTT. Its translation is CASGRRTEAFF.